This T cell receptor beta chain derives from a study of CD8 T cells in ankylosing spondylitis (dated by TCRdb to about 2017). The study in broad terms: T cell receptor beta repertoires were profiled in healthy donors and ankylosing spondylitis patients so that disease-linked TCR variants could be found. The whole study cohort included over a hundred healthy donors and around 24 ankylosing spondylitis patients. Samples of peripheral blood were taken, and for ankylosing spondylitis patients, synovial fluid was collected as well.

General study outcomes and caveats: The disease-linked clones showed a CD8+ phenotype and occurred at relatively low frequencies in peripheral blood. The disease-linked clones were reported to be significantly enriched in matched synovial fluid samples from ankylosing spondylitis patients. A TCR beta motif made up of several highly homologous amino acid variants appeared to be characteristic of blood from ankylosing spondylitis patients. Some motif variants had previously been reported in the synovial fluid and blood of reactive arthritis patients, which suggests shared mechanisms of disease initiation.

Sequencer: Illumina HiSeq 2500. TCR beta libraries were prepared by quantitative 5'-RACE with molecular barcodes. The published analysis was carried out like this. A new computational method based on a probabilistic model of VDJ rearrangement was used to identify disease-linked TCR variants. The raw public reads went through TCRdb reprocessing: fastp at Q25, MiXCR clone calling, in-frame beta chains kept. Every distinct CDR3 protein forms one entry, paired with its most common genes and DNA. TCRdb's processing, not the authors' own work, is the source of the V and J calls. Across this sample there are hundreds of thousands of distinct CDR3 sequences, with 8% to 9.5% seen only once. Together, the top ten hold around 6.8% of the sample. V loses 2 bases, J loses 4 bases, and the germline ends lie 11 bases apart. Reading from cysteine to phenylalanine, the CDR3 counts 14 amino acids. Left in the record is the CDR3 DNA by itself, 42 bases read in frame from the first base. As encoded in the germline V gene, CDR1 is SGHNT while CDR2 is YENEEA.

This clonotype was recorded at least ten times. Its antigen is currently not known. No base qualities exist here, and no much larger clone lies one base off it. The clonotype was recovered from a male donor with ankylosing spondylitis or in good health (not recorded which). The sample taken for sequencing was blood, either unsorted or a sorted T cell fraction (not recorded which). Here the chain combines TRBV11-3 and TRBJ1-2; no D gene can be assigned with confidence. The CDR3 sequence is CASSLNNLRYGYTF. The nucleotide sequence is TGTGCCAGCAGCTTAAATAATCTCCGCTATGGCTACACCTTC.